The 22 T cell receptor beta chains presented below share a single source sample, sequenced in a study of blood T cell repertoires in COVID-19. Method: immunoSEQ multiplex PCR; TCRdb's copy keeps in-frame clones and lacks some. The table includes 100,000 to 150,000 clones, 84% detected once. Specimen: peripheral blood. The receptors come from a woman aged 30 to 39 who had recovered from COVID-19.

The chain uses TRBV19 and TRBJ2-5; 11 bases align to TRBD2. Losses at the gene ends were 6 bases for V and 0 bases for J; bases not matched to a gene: 3. This CDR3 comprises 15 residues. The V gene's germline CDR1 is LNHDA and CDR2 SQIVND (reference sequence). The DNA of the CDR3 is TGTGCCAGTAGGCAGACTAGCGGGGACCAAGAGACCCAGTACTTC. Translation gives CASRQTSGDQETQYF.

Comments on this clone: The junction departs from the called germline gene at one end, perhaps through a read error. The genes are TRBV2 and TRBJ1-2, with TRBD1 as a possible D gene (6 bases). This CDR3 comprises 15 residues. In germline, CDR1 is SNHLY, CDR2 FYNNEI. CDR3: CAGRGNDRSNYGYTF. The DNA for the CDR3 is TGTGCCGGCAGGGGCAATGACAGGTCTAACTATGGCTACACCTTC.

The chain combines TRBV4-1 with TRBJ2-4; 11 bases map to TRBD1. CDR3 length: 15 amino acids. Germline CDR1 reads MGHRA; CDR2 reads YSYEKL. Losses at the gene ends were 1 base for V and 8 bases for J; bases not matched to a gene: 4. In DNA form, the CDR3 reads TGCGCCAGCAGCCAAGGGACAGGGGGCAGAGACATTCAGTACTTC. Protein product: CASSQGTGGRDIQYF.

DNA for the CDR3: TGCGCCAGCAGTGTATTCGGGACAGGGCACAATGAGCAGTTCTTC. This encodes CASSVFGTGHNEQFF. This chain joins TRBV10-2 and TRBJ2-1; 9 bases fit TRBD1. Trimming at V came to 4 bases and at J to 5 bases, leaving 6 bases not matched to a gene. Germline CDR1 WSHSY, CDR2 SAAADI. This CDR3 has 15 residues.

The CDR3 loop is CASSQRTSVYNEQFF. Here the CDR3 DNA reads TGTGCCAGCAGCCAGAGGACTAGCGTGTACAATGAGCAGTTCTTC. The V and J genes are TRBV3-1 (or the pseudogene TRBV3-2) and TRBJ2-1; TRBD2 matches 9 bases. The J segment lost 4 bases and the V segment lost 3 bases, leaving 4 bases of the junction unmatched. The CDR3 extends over 15 amino acids. Germline lookup yields CDR1 LGHDT and CDR2 YNNKEL (reference sequence).

This chain uses TRBV11-2 with TRBJ2-6, with TRBD2 matching 7 bases. Per germline, CDR1 SGHAT and CDR2 FQNNGV. The V segment lost 1 base and the J segment 0 bases; nucleotides outside the gene matches: 6. The CDR3 has 18 amino acids. CDR3 coding DNA: TGTGCCAGCAGCTTAGTAAGCGGGGTGTTCTCTGGGGCCAACGTCCTGACTTTC. Translating gives CASSLVSGVFSGANVLTF.

This clone was seen just once. CDR3 bases: TGTGCCAGCAGGGGGGGGCTGGGCTCCTCTGGAAACACCATATATTTT. Translation gives CASRGGLGSSGNTIYF. This sequence joins TRBV2 and TRBJ1-3; tentative D call: TRBD1 (6 bases). The CDR3 consists of 16 residues. Trimming shortened V by 6 bases and J by 0 bases, and 15 bases separated the two germline ends. Germline V gene data show CDR1 as SNHLY and CDR2 as FYNNEI.

The chain recombines TRBV19 with TRBJ1-2; 10 bases map to TRBD1. The CDR3 runs to 13 residues. V lost 3 bases, J lost 8 bases, and 3 bases stayed unmatched. Germline-derived CDR1 and CDR2 are LNHDA and SQIVND (reference sequence). CDR3 region: CASSMGTGDGYTF. CDR3 DNA sequence: TGTGCCAGTAGTATGGGGACAGGGGACGGCTACACCTTC.

This chain links TRBV13 with TRBJ2-7, with D possibly TRBD1 on 6 matching bases. Germline lookup yields CDR1 PRHDT and CDR2 FYEKMQ (reference sequence). The CDR3 covers 14 residues. Trimming left V 4 bases short and J 4 bases short, with 14 bases between. The CDR3 DNA follows: TGTGCCAGCAGCTCCCGACAGGTTTGGTACGAGCAGTACTTC. Amino acids: CASSSRQVWYEQYF.

The rearrangement links TRBV4-1 to TRBJ2-1; tentatively, D is TRBD1 (6 bases). CDR1 and CDR2 from the germline V gene are MGHRA and YSYEKL. V lost 1 base, J lost 1 base, and 8 bases lay in between. CDR3 length: 15 amino acids. The CDR3 sequence: CASSQVRGSYNEQFF. The CDR3 DNA follows: TGCGCCAGCAGCCAAGTCAGGGGTTCCTACAATGAGCAGTTCTTC.

The V gene is TRBV7-3, the J gene TRBJ2-2, with TRBD1 as a possible D gene (6 bases). Germline V gene sequence: CDR1 SGHTA, CDR2 FQGTGA. This CDR3 has 13 residues. Trimming stripped 5 bases from V and 5 bases from J, with 9 bases between. CDR3 sequence reads: CASSRDTTGELFF. CDR3 coding DNA: TGTGCCAGCAGCCGGGACACGACCGGGGAGCTGTTTTTT.

V gene TRBV18 combines with J gene TRBJ1-1, with D unresolved. Germline CDR1 and CDR2: KGHSH and LQKENI. Trimming shortened V by 3 bases and J by 0 bases, and 14 bases separated the two germline ends. This CDR3 has 16 amino acids. The CDR3 DNA reads TGTGCCAGCTCACCTTTACCTGCCAGTTTGAACACTGAAGCTTTCTTT. Protein: CASSPLPASLNTEAFF. The full variable domain, with the rest looked up from reference TRBV18 and TRBJ1-1, is NAGVMQNPRHLVRRRGQEARLRCSPMKGHSHVYWYRQLPEEGLKFMVYLQKENIIDESGMPKERFSAEFPKEGPSILRIQQVVRGDSAAYFCASSPLPASLNTEAFFGQGTRLTVV.

A few counts support this clone. The chain uses TRBV14 and TRBJ1-3; D perhaps matches TRBD1 (5 bases). Germline V gene lookup returns CDR1 SGHDN and CDR2 FVKESK. The length of the CDR3 is 14 residues. The germline V and J ends were trimmed by 3 bases and 7 bases, with 13 bases remaining between them. This CDR3 is CASSHRDRGNTIYF. The CDR3 DNA is TGTGCCAGCAGCCACAGGGATCGGGGGAACACCATATATTTT. The full variable domain, in which reference TRBV14 and TRBJ1-3 provide the parts outside the CDR3, is EAGVTQFPSHSVIEKGQTVTLRCDPISGHDNLYWYRRVMGKEIKFLLHFVKESKQDESGMPNNRFLAERTGGTYSTLKVQPAELEDSGVYFCASSHRDRGNTIYFGEGSWLTVV.

This clone was counted between two and nine times. The chain is built from TRBV7-9 and TRBJ2-7; maybe TRBD1 (6 bases). The CDR3 contains 15 residues. V lost 1 base and J 5 bases, leaving 15 bases between the germline ends. The germline CDR1 and CDR2 sequences are SEHNR and FQNEAQ (reference sequence). CDR3 nucleotide sequence: TGTGCCAGCAGCTTAGGGGTGGCAGGGGTGAACGAGCAGTACTTC. Its protein is CASSLGVAGVNEQYF.

CDR3 sequence: CVVRRNSYNEQFF. CDR3 in DNA: TGTGTCGTACGGCGGAACTCCTACAATGAGCAGTTCTTC. The chain couples TRBV28 to TRBJ2-1; D call uncertain. This CDR3 comprises 13 residues. Germline assignment: CDR1 MDHEN and CDR2 SYDVKM.

The gene calls are TRBV10-3 and TRBJ1-1; D not certain. V lost 5 bases and J lost 2, with 9 bases in between. The CDR3 runs 13 residues. Germline lookup yields CDR1 ENHRY and CDR2 SYGVKD. In nucleotides, the CDR3 is TGTGCCATCAGTCTGACTGACAACACTGAAGCTTTCTTT. Amino acids: CAISLTDNTEAFF.

This rearrangement joins TRBV7-9 to TRBJ2-2; 11 nucleotides agree with TRBD2. The germline gives CDR1 SEHNR, CDR2 FQNEAQ (reference sequence). This CDR3 spans 17 amino acids. J was trimmed by 0 bases and V by 5 bases; bases with no gene match: 5. CDR3 DNA: TGTGCCAGCAGCACACTAGCGGGGGTATCGAACACCGGGGAGCTGTTTTTT. It codes for CASSTLAGVSNTGELFF.

This chain connects TRBV11-2 to TRBJ2-1; 7 positions match TRBD1. The J segment lost 7 bases and the V segment lost 5 bases, leaving 8 bases of the junction unmatched. The length of the CDR3 is 14 residues. CDR1 is SGHAT, CDR2 FQNNGV, per germline. The CDR3: CASSHWTGYNEQFF. In DNA, the CDR3 is TGTGCCAGCAGCCACTGGACAGGTTATAATGAGCAGTTCTTC. The variable domain in full, completed from reference TRBV11-2 and TRBJ2-1, reads EAGVAQSPRYKIIEKRQSVAFWCNPISGHATLYWYQQILGQGPKLLIQFQNNGVVDDSQLPKDRFSAERLKGVDSTLKIQPAKLEDSAVYLCASSHWTGYNEQFFGPGTRLTVL.

The chain carries TRBV12-3 or TRBV12-4 and TRBJ1-1; D remains ambiguous. The V gene lost 1 base and the J gene lost 10 bases, with 10 bases spanning the gap. CDR3 length: 12 residues. CDR3 in amino acids: CASSLGESRAFF. CDR3 bases: TGTGCCAGCAGTTTAGGGGAGAGCCGAGCTTTCTTT.

This clone was observed a few times. This chain links TRBV5-1 with TRBJ2-7, with TRBD1 identical over 11 bases. V shed 7 bases and J 9 bases; nucleotides not matched to a gene: 6. The CDR3 covers 12 residues. Germline V gene sequence: CDR1 SGHRS, CDR2 YFSETQ. The CDR3 loop is CASGTGGRTQYF. For the CDR3, the DNA is TGCGCCAGCGGGACAGGGGGTAGAACGCAGTACTTC.

The sample holds one count of this clone. The rearrangement links TRBV15 to TRBJ1-1; D is unclear. Germline lookup yields CDR1 LNHNV and CDR2 YYDKDF (reference sequence). The CDR3 sequence is 13 residues long. Trimming took 3 bases from V and 3 from J, leaving 8 bases between them. The CDR3 loop is CATSRRADTEAFF. CDR3 coding DNA: TGTGCCACCAGCAGGAGGGCCGACACTGAAGCTTTCTTT.

This sequence joins TRBV19 and TRBJ1-3; 7 bases fit TRBD1. Trimming took 10 bases from V and 3 from J; bases not matched to a gene: 6. Germline V lookup: CDR1 LNHDA, CDR2 SQIVND (reference sequence). The CDR3 is 13 amino acids. The CDR3 here is CATHRGGGNTIYF. The CDR3 DNA is TGTGCCACCCACAGGGGCGGTGGAAACACCATATATTTT.